This T cell receptor (beta chain) was observed in a study of early T cells in non-severe SARS-CoV-2 infection (dated by TCRdb to about 2021). Study-wide context: Bulk RNA from unsorted whole blood was used for TCR sequencing, so alpha and beta chains could not be paired. Findings and caveats that apply to the study as a whole: VDJdb matching was skewed toward anti-spike CD8 responses and likely underestimated virus-specific expansions by missing private and CD4 specificities.

Set within a cohort of healthcare workers in London, UK, this nested case-control study involved weekly PCR testing of nasopharyngeal swabs along with blood sampling. Healthcare workers were enrolled in the week of the UK lockdown, from 23 to 31 March 2020, and were followed every week for up to roughly 16 weeks. The CDR3 sequence holds 12 residues, the cysteine and phenylalanine included. Only CDR3 DNA remains: 36 bases, in frame from the first base. V and J are truncated by 5 bases and 6 bases respectively, leaving an intervening sequence of 11 bases. The germline V gene encodes CDR1 SEHNR and CDR2 FQNEAQ (reference sequence). This clonotype was observed a handful of times. Its antigen remains undetermined. Base quality data are lacking; no much larger clone is found one base away. Library creation used 5' RACE. The listed sequencing device is NextSeq 500. Unique molecular identifiers were attached to individual cDNA molecules in the TCR library protocol so that sequencing error and PCR bias could be corrected. TCR alpha and beta chains were both sequenced, and the abundances of alpha and beta sequences in each sample were closely correlated with each other. The study's own analysis went as follows. Decombinator V4 was used to annotate the V gene, J gene and CDR3 of the TCR sequences. Expanded TCRs were defined as changing significantly between any two time points under a Poisson model with p below 0.0001. Abundances of TCRs were expressed as counts per million after normalisation to the total number of TCRs sequenced in each sample. TRAV1-2 paired with TRAJ12, TRAJ20 or TRAJ33 defined MAIT TCRs, while TRAV10 paired with TRAJ18 defined iNKT TCRs. VDJdb, accessed on 1 November 2021, was searched for TCRs annotated for CMV, EBV and SARS-CoV-2, and TCRs annotated for more than one antigen were excluded. The raw public data were reprocessed by TCRdb itself: fastp quality trimming at Q25, MiXCR clonotype calling, in-frame beta chains only. Entries that share a CDR3 protein sequence are merged under the most common genes and DNA. The V and J calls shown here were made by TCRdb, not taken from the authors' results. The sample records tens of thousands of distinct CDR3 sequences, around 5% of which are singletons. The ten most abundant clones make up roughly 2.7% of the sample.

This sequence was found in an adult who was a healthcare worker with PCR-confirmed SARS-CoV-2 infection or an uninfected control (not recorded which). Sample: whole blood. Recombination connected TRBV7-9 to TRBJ2-7; no confident D gene assignment can be made. The CDR3 loop reads CASSPRPPEQYF. The sequence in DNA is TGTGCCAGCAGCCCCCGGCCCCCCGAGCAGTACTTC.